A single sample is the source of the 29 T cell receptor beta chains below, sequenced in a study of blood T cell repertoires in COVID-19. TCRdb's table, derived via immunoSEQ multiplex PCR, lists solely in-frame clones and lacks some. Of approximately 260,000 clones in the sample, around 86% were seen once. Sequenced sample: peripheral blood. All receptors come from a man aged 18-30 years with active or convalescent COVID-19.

The CDR3 is CASRPNRGTYNEQFF. CDR3 DNA: TGTGCCAGCAGACCTAACAGGGGGACCTACAATGAGCAGTTCTTC. The genes are TRBV27 and TRBJ2-1; the match to TRBD1 covers 8 bases. CDR3 length equals 15 residues. Germline assignment: CDR1 MNHEY and CDR2 SMNVEV (reference sequence). J gave up 2 bases and V 6 bases, and 6 bases lay outside the gene matches.

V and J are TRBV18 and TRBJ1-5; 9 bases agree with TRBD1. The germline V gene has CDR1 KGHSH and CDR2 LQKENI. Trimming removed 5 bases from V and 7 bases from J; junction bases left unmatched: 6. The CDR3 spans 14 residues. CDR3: CASSTQGAKQPQHF. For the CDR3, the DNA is TGTGCCAGCTCAACACAGGGGGCAAAACAGCCCCAGCATTTT.

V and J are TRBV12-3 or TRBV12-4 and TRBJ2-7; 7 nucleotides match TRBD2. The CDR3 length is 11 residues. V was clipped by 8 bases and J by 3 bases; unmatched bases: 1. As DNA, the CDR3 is TGTGCCAGCGGGAGGGGCTACGAGCAGTACTTC. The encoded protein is CASGRGYEQYF.

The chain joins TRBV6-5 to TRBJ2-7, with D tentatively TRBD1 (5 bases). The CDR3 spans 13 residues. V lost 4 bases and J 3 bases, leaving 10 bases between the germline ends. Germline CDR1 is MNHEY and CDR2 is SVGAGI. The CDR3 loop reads CASSLTELYEQYF. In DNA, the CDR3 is TGTGCCAGCAGTTTGACAGAACTCTACGAGCAGTACTTC.

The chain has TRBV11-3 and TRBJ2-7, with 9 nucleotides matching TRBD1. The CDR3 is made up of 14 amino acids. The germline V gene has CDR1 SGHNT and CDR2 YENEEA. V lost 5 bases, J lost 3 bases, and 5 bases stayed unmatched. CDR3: CASSEQGADYEQYF. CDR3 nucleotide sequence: TGTGCCAGCAGCGAACAGGGGGCGGACTACGAGCAGTACTTC.

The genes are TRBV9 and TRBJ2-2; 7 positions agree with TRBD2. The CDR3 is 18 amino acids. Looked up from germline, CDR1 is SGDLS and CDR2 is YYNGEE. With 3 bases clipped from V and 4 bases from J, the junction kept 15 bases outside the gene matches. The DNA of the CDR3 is TGTGCCAGCAGCGGGCTAGCGGCACATGACGATATCACCGGGGAGCTGTTTTTT. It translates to CASSGLAAHDDITGELFF. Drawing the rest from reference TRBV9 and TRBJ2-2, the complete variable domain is DSGVTQTPKHLITATGQRVTLRCSPRSGDLSVYWYQQSLDQGLQFLIQYYNGEERAKGNILERFSAQQFPDLHSELNLSSLELGDSALYFCASSGLAAHDDITGELFFGEGSRLTVL.

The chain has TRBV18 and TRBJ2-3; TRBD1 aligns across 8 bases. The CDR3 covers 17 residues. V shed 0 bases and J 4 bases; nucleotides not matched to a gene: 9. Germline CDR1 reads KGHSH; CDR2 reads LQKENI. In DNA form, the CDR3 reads TGTGCCAGCTCACCACCGGTGGCAGGGGGCGTATCAGATACGCAGTATTTT. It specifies CASSPPVAGGVSDTQYF.

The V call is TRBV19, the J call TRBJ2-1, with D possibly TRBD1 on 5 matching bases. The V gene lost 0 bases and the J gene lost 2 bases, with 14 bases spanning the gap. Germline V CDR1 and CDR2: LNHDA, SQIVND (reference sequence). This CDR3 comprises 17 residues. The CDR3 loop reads CASSIDPPGFPYNEQFF. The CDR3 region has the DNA TGTGCCAGTAGTATAGACCCCCCAGGGTTTCCCTACAATGAGCAGTTCTTC.

CDR3 nucleotides: TGTGCCAGCAGCCCCGGAGAAGCGGGAGGGCCTGGGAGCTACGAGCAGTACTTC. Residues: CASSPGEAGGPGSYEQYF. The gene calls are TRBV7-9 and TRBJ2-7; 10 bases map to TRBD2. Trimming removed 5 bases from V and 3 bases from J; junction bases left unmatched: 16. The CDR3 length is 18 residues. The germline gives CDR1 SEHNR, CDR2 FQNEAQ (reference sequence).

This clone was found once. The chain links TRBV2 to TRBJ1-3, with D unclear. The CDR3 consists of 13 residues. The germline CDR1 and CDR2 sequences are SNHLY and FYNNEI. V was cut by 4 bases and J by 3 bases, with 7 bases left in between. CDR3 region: CASSAGDGNTIYF. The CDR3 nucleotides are TGTGCCAGCAGTGCGGGTGATGGAAACACCATATATTTT.

Written as DNA, the CDR3 is TGTGCCAGCAGTTTGTTAATAGGACAGGGGGGACCCAATGAGCAGTTCTTC. Translated: CASSLLIGQGGPNEQFF. The chain links TRBV27 to TRBJ2-1, with 10 bases lining up with TRBD1. V trimming: 3 bases; J trimming: 6 bases; junction bases outside the gene matches: 11. Germline V lookup: CDR1 MNHEY, CDR2 SMNVEV (reference sequence). The CDR3 sequence is 17 residues long.

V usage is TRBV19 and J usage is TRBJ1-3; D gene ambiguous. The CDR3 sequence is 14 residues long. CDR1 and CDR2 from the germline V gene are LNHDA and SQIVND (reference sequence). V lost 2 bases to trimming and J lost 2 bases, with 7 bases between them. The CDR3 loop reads CASSINEPGNTIYF. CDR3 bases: TGTGCCAGTAGTATAAACGAGCCTGGAAACACCATATATTTT.

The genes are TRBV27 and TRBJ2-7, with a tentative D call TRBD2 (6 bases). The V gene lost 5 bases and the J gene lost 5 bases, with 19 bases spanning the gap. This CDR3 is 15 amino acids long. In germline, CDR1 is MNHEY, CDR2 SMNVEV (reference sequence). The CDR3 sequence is CASSRRASQGDEQYF. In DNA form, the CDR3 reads TGTGCCAGCAGTAGGAGGGCCTCCCAGGGTGACGAGCAGTACTTC.

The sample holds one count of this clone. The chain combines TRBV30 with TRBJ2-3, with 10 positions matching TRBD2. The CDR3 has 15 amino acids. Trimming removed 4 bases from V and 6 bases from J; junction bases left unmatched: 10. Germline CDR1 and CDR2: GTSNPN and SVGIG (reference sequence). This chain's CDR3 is CAWTTAAGGEDTQYF. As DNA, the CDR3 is TGTGCCTGGACTACCGCAGCGGGGGGGGAGGATACGCAGTATTTT.

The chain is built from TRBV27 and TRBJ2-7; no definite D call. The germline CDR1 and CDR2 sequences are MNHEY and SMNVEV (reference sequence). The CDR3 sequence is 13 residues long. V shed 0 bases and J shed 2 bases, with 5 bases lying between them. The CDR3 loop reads CASSLSPTYEQYF. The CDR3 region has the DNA TGTGCCAGCAGTTTATCCCCTACCTACGAGCAGTACTTC.

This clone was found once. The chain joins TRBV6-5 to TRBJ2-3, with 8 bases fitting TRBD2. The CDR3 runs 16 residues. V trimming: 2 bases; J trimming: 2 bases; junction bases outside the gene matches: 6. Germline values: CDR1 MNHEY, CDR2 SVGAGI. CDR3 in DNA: TGTGCCAGCAGTTACGGGGGACTAGTCCACACAGATACGCAGTATTTT. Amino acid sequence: CASSYGGLVHTDTQYF.

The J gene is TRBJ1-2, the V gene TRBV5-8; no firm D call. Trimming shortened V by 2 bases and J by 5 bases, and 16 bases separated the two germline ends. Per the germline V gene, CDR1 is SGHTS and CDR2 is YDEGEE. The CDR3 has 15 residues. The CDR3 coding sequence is TGTGCCAGCAGCTTCTTTATAGGCAACGGGTATGGCTACACCTTC. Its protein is CASSFFIGNGYGYTF.

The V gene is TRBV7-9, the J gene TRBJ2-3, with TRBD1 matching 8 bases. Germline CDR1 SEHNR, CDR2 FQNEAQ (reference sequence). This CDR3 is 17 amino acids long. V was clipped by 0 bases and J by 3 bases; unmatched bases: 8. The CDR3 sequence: CASSLAPGGGGTDTQYF. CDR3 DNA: TGTGCCAGCAGCTTAGCCCCAGGGGGCGGCGGGACAGATACGCAGTATTTT.

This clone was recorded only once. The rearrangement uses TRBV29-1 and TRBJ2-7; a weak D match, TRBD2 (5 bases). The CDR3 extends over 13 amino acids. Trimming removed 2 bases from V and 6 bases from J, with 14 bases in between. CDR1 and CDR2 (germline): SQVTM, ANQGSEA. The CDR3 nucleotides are TGCAGCGTTGAATCTACTAGAAAGGGCGAGCAGTACTTC. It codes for CSVESTRKGEQYF.

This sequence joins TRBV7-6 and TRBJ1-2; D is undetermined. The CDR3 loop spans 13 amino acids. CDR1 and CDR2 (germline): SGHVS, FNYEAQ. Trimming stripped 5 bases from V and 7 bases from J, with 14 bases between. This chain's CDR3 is CASSLEQSVGYTF. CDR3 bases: TGTGCCAGCAGCCTCGAACAGTCGGTTGGCTACACCTTC. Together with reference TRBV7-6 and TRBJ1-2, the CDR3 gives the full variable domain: GAGVSQSPRYKVTKRGQDVALRCDPISGHVSLYWYRQALGQGPEFLTYFNYEAQQDKSGLPNDRFSAERPEGSISTLTIQRTEQRDSAMYRCASSLEQSVGYTFGSGTRLTVV.

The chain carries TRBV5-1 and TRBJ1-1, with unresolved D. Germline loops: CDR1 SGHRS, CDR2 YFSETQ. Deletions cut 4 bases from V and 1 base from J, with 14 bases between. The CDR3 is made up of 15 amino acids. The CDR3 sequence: CASSPAGRGNTEAFF. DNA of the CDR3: TGCGCCAGCAGCCCGGCGGGGAGAGGGAACACTGAAGCTTTCTTT.

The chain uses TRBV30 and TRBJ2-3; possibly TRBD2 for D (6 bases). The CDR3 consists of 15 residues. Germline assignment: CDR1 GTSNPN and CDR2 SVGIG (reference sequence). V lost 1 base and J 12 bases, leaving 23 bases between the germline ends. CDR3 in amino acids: CAWSEGPAGRKVQYF. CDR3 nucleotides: TGTGCCTGGAGTGAGGGCCCGGCGGGACGGAAGGTTCAGTATTTT.

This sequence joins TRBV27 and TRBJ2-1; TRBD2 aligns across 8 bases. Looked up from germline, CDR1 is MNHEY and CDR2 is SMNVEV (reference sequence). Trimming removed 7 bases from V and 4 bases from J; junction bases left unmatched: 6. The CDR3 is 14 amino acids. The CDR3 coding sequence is TGTGCCAGCACCGCGACTAGCGTATACAATGAGCAGTTCTTC. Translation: CASTATSVYNEQFF.

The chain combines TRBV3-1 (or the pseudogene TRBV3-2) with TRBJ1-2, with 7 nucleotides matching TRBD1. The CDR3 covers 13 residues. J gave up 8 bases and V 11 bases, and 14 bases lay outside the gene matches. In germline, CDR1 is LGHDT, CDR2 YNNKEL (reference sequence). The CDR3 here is CACGVEGARGYTF. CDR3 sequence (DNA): TGTGCCTGCGGGGTGGAGGGGGCTAGGGGCTACACCTTC.

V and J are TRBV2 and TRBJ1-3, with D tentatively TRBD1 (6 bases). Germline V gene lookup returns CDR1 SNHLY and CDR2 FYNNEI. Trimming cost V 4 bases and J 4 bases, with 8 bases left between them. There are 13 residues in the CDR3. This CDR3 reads CASSAGAGNTIYF. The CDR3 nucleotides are TGTGCCAGCAGTGCAGGGGCGGGAAACACCATATATTTT.

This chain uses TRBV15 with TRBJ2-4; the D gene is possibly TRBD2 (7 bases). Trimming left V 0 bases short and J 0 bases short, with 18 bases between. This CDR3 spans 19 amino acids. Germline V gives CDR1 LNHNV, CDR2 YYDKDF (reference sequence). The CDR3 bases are TGTGCCACCAGCAGAGATTTGGCGGGGGCTCTCCTAGCCAAAAACATTCAGTACTTC. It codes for CATSRDLAGALLAKNIQYF.

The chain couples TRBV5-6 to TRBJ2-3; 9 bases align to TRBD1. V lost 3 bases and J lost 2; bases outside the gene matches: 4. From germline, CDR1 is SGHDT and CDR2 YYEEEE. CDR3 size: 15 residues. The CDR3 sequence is CASSYGTGNTDTQYF. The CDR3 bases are TGTGCCAGCAGCTACGGGACAGGGAACACAGATACGCAGTATTTT. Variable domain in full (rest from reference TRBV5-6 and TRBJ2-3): DAGVTQSPTHLIKTRGQQVTLRCSPKSGHDTVSWYQQALGQGPQFIFQYYEEEERQRGNFPDRFSGHQFPNYSSELNVNALLLGDSALYLCASSYGTGNTDTQYFGPGTRLTVL.

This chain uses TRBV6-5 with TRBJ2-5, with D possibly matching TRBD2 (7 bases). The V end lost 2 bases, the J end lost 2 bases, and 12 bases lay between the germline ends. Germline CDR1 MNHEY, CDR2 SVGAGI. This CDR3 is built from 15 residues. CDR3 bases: TGTGCCAGCAGTTACGGGGGGGGGCCTCAAGAGACCCAGTACTTC. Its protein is CASSYGGGPQETQYF.

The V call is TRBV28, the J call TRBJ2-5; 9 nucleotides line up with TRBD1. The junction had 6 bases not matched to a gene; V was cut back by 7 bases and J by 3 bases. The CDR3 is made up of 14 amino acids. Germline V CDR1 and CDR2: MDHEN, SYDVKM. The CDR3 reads CASTDRGRKETQYF. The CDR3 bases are TGTGCCAGCACCGACAGGGGGAGGAAAGAGACCCAGTACTTC.